The 25 T cell receptor beta chains below come from one sample, sequenced in a study of beta chain features in type 1 diabetes. The study, taken as a whole, reports: Shortening of TCRB CDR3s, moderate but significant, appeared in all four CD4+ subsets of Type 1 diabetes patients.

The whole isolated RNA underwent reverse transcription, so sequencing captured expressed TCRB transcripts. Sequenced by immunoSEQ multiplex PCR; TCRdb stores in-frame clones only, minus some. This sample has more than 300,000 clones, with about 12% found just once. For these receptors, no antigen is known. Specimen: naive CD4+ T cells from blood. These receptors were obtained from a woman aged 18-29 years with type 1 diabetes.

The chain recombines TRBV9 with TRBJ1-1; D is uncertain. CDR1 is SGDLS and CDR2 is YYNGEE in the germline V gene. V lost 0 bases and J lost 3, with 9 bases in between. CDR3 size: 14 residues. The CDR3: CASSVDGVYTEAFF. In DNA form, the CDR3 reads TGTGCCAGCAGCGTAGATGGAGTGTACACTGAAGCTTTCTTT.

The V gene is TRBV4-1, the J gene TRBJ2-2, with D tentatively TRBD2 (5 bases). Germline loops: CDR1 MGHRA, CDR2 YSYEKL. The CDR3 runs to 17 residues. Deletions cut 1 base from V and 3 bases from J, with 15 bases between. CDR3 DNA: TGCGCCAGCAGCCAAGGGACTTCACCGGATTACACCGGGGAGCTGTTTTTT. This sequence encodes CASSQGTSPDYTGELFF.

This clone was seen more than once but under ten times. This chain uses TRBV29-1 with TRBJ2-1, with TRBD1 identical over 7 bases. Per germline, CDR1 SQVTM and CDR2 ANQGSEA. The CDR3 has 13 residues. Trimming at V came to 4 bases and at J to 8 bases, leaving 8 bases not matched to a gene. CDR3 protein: CSVVGGPYDEQFF. The CDR3 coding sequence is TGCAGCGTTGTAGGGGGCCCCTATGATGAGCAGTTCTTC.

This rearrangement joins TRBV6-6 to TRBJ2-1, with 7 bases that match TRBD1. After removal of 5 bases from V and 5 bases from J, the junction contained 3 bases not matched to a gene. This CDR3 has 13 residues. Germline CDR1 reads MNHNY; CDR2 reads SVGAGI (reference sequence). The CDR3 nucleotides are TGTGCCAGCAGTCGGACAGGAAACAATGAGCAGTTCTTC. Its translation is CASSRTGNNEQFF.

This rearrangement joins TRBV19 to TRBJ2-5; D might be TRBD1 (7 bases). The germline CDR1 and CDR2 sequences are LNHDA and SQIVND (reference sequence). Trimming removed 5 bases at V and 5 bases at J, with 18 bases between. The CDR3 length is 15 residues. CDR3 nucleotides: TGTGCCAGTAGTGGGGGGACAGCCGGGTGGGAGACCCAGTACTTC. The encoded protein is CASSGGTAGWETQYF.

The chain combines TRBV6-6 with TRBJ2-1; 7 bases match TRBD2. Germline lookup yields CDR1 MNHNY and CDR2 SVGAGI (reference sequence). Losses at the gene ends were 7 bases for V and 8 bases for J; bases not matched to a gene: 17. The CDR3 is 16 amino acids. The CDR3 DNA reads TGTGCCAGCACTTCTAGCGGAGAACACCTTGCCTATGAGCAGTTCTTC. It yields the protein CASTSSGEHLAYEQFF.

The rearrangement uses TRBV12-5 and TRBJ1-5; D may be TRBD1 (6 bases). This CDR3 spans 12 amino acids. V was clipped by 9 bases and J by 3 bases, with 9 bases between them. Germline-derived CDR1 and CDR2 are LGHNT and FRNRAP. CDR3 sequence reads: CASHRDNQPQHF. In nucleotides, the CDR3 is TGTGCTAGCCACAGGGACAATCAGCCCCAGCATTTT. The whole variable domain, filled in from reference TRBV12-5 and TRBJ1-5, reads DARVTQTPRHKVTEMGQEVTMRCQPILGHNTVFWYRQTMMQGLELLAYFRNRAPLDDSGMPKDRFSAEMPDATLATLKIQPSEPRDSAVYFCASHRDNQPQHFGDGTRLSIL.

The CDR3 DNA sequence: TGTGCCAGCAGCGCCCTACAGGGATTAAGGGAGACCCAGTACTTC. Translation gives CASSALQGLRETQYF. The gene calls are TRBV9 and TRBJ2-5; a weak D match, TRBD1 (6 bases). The CDR3 spans 15 residues. Germline V gene lookup returns CDR1 SGDLS and CDR2 YYNGEE. Trimming removed 3 bases at V and 5 bases at J, with 17 bases between.

This clone was observed a handful of times. The rearrangement links TRBV28 to TRBJ2-1; D not resolved. Germline-derived CDR1 and CDR2 are MDHEN and SYDVKM. V shed 6 bases and J shed 0 bases, with 15 bases lying between them. The CDR3 has 16 amino acids. Here the CDR3 DNA reads TGTGCCAGCAGCTTACCCCAACTGAGCTCCTACAATGAGCAGTTCTTC. Its translation: CASSLPQLSSYNEQFF.

V is TRBV5-4 and J is TRBJ1-1; TRBD1 is a possible D gene (5 bases). Germline assignment: CDR1 SGHNT and CDR2 YYREEE (reference sequence). The V and J ends lost 1 base and 7 bases respectively, with 14 bases between them. The CDR3 is 14 residues long. The chain's CDR3 is CASSLSQLQGEAFF. The DNA of the CDR3 is TGTGCCAGCAGCTTGAGCCAGCTCCAGGGTGAAGCTTTCTTT. Full variable domain (missing parts from reference TRBV5-4 and TRBJ1-1): ETGVTQSPTHLIKTRGQQVTLRCSSQSGHNTVSWYQQALGQGPQFIFQYYREEENGRGNFPPRFSGLQFPNYSSELNVNALELDDSALYLCASSLSQLQGEAFFGQGTRLTVV.

This chain connects TRBV29-1 to TRBJ1-1; no clear D. The CDR3 contains 12 residues. Trimming removed 5 bases from V and 0 bases from J, with 7 bases in between. Per germline, CDR1 SQVTM and CDR2 ANQGSEA. The DNA of the CDR3 is TGCAGCGTTTCGGGGATGAACACTGAAGCTTTCTTT. Translated, it gives CSVSGMNTEAFF. Variable domain in full (rest from reference TRBV29-1 and TRBJ1-1): SAVISQKPSRDICQRGTSLTIQCQVDSQVTMMFWYRQQPGQSLTLIATANQGSEATYESGFVIDKFPISRPNLTFSTLTVSNMSPEDSSIYLCSVSGMNTEAFFGQGTRLTVV.

This clone showed up just a few times. This rearrangement joins TRBV4-3 to TRBJ2-1; 8 bases match TRBD2. CDR3 length: 16 residues. The germline V gene encodes CDR1 LGHNA and CDR2 YSLEER. The junction had 7 bases not matched to a gene; V was cut back by 3 bases and J by 3 bases. The CDR3 coding sequence is TGCGCCAGCAGCCACGGGAGCGGGAGAATCTACAATGAGCAGTTCTTC. Translation: CASSHGSGRIYNEQFF.

The J gene is TRBJ1-4, the V gene TRBV30; TRBD1 might be the D (6 bases). Between the trimmed V and J ends, which lost 5 bases and 7 bases, there was a span of 11 bases. Looked up from germline, CDR1 is GTSNPN and CDR2 is SVGIG (reference sequence). CDR3 length: 12 amino acids. The CDR3 is CAWGQGSEKLFF. CDR3 nucleotide sequence: TGTGCCTGGGGTCAGGGGAGTGAAAAACTGTTTTTT.

This chain uses TRBV5-1 with TRBJ1-2; D remains unclear. V lost 4 bases and J lost 4, with 20 bases in between. This CDR3 is built from 16 residues. Germline V lookup: CDR1 SGHRS, CDR2 YFSETQ. The CDR3 loop is CASSLTPEGTGYGYTF. In nucleotides, the CDR3 is TGCGCCAGCAGCCTAACGCCTGAGGGAACTGGCTATGGCTACACCTTC.

The chain has TRBV15 and TRBJ1-2, with 7 bases fitting TRBD1. The CDR3 spans 13 residues. Germline V gene lookup returns CDR1 LNHNV and CDR2 YYDKDF (reference sequence). V dropped 4 bases and J dropped 8; count of bases not matched to a gene: 7. The CDR3, as DNA: TGTGCCACCAGCAAGGGACAGACCCAGGGCTACACCTTC. The encoded protein is CATSKGQTQGYTF.

This clone was seen a few times. V gene TRBV23-1 combines with J gene TRBJ2-3; D not resolved. TRBV23-1 is marked as an open reading frame, function uncertain. CDR3 length: 13 amino acids. Trimming took off 3 bases at V and 2 bases at J, with 6 bases between the two ends. The CDR3 sequence: CASSHLATDTQYF. CDR3 coding DNA: TGCGCCAGCAGTCACTTAGCCACAGATACGCAGTATTTT.

The chain couples TRBV15 to TRBJ2-1; 9 bases align to TRBD1. V was clipped by 3 bases and J by 9 bases; unmatched bases: 9. The CDR3 contains 15 residues. Germline V gene data show CDR1 as LNHNV and CDR2 as YYDKDF (reference sequence). In DNA, the CDR3 is TGTGCCACCAGCAGGATCGACAGGGGGTCGGGTGAGCAGTTCTTC. Protein sequence: CATSRIDRGSGEQFF.

The chain employs TRBV19 and TRBJ2-3, with D possibly being TRBD1 (5 bases). Trimming pared 5 bases from V and 0 bases from J, leaving 15 bases between. Germline V gene lookup returns CDR1 LNHDA and CDR2 SQIVND (reference sequence). The CDR3 contains 16 residues. Here the CDR3 reads CASSRQPRPSTDTQYF. As DNA, the CDR3 is TGTGCCAGTAGTCGACAGCCTCGCCCCAGCACAGATACGCAGTATTTT.

This clone appeared a few times. This chain joins TRBV29-1 and TRBJ1-2; no firm D call. Germline assignment: CDR1 SQVTM and CDR2 ANQGSEA. The germline V and J ends were trimmed by 3 bases and 6 bases, with 5 bases remaining between them. The CDR3 totals 10 residues. Here the CDR3 reads CSVDGNGYTF. The DNA of the CDR3 is TGCAGCGTTGACGGGAATGGCTACACCTTC. The full variable domain, with the rest looked up from reference TRBV29-1 and TRBJ1-2, is SAVISQKPSRDICQRGTSLTIQCQVDSQVTMMFWYRQQPGQSLTLIATANQGSEATYESGFVIDKFPISRPNLTFSTLTVSNMSPEDSSIYLCSVDGNGYTFGSGTRLTVV.

The genes are TRBV25-1 and TRBJ1-5; D unclear. Trimming pared 6 bases from V and 5 bases from J, leaving 17 bases between. From germline, CDR1 is MGHDK and CDR2 SYGVNS. CDR3 length: 15 amino acids. The CDR3 reads CASRAGGRVDQPQHF. The CDR3 region has the DNA TGTGCCAGCAGGGCGGGAGGACGGGTGGATCAGCCCCAGCATTTT.

This clone was detected a few times. The chain combines TRBV30 with TRBJ1-2; unclear D gene. V was pared by 3 bases and J by 2 bases, with 4 bases between. Germline CDR1 is GTSNPN and CDR2 is SVGIG (reference sequence). There are 11 residues in the CDR3. The CDR3 bases are TGTGCCTGGAGCGTAAACTATGGCTACACCTTC. Translated: CAWSVNYGYTF.

A few counts support this clone. V is TRBV5-1 and J is TRBJ2-7; possibly TRBD1 for D (5 bases). The ends were cut back, 6 bases at V and 3 bases at J, with 13 bases in the middle. The germline V gene encodes CDR1 SGHRS and CDR2 YFSETQ. The CDR3 is made up of 13 amino acids. For the CDR3, the DNA is TGCGCCAGCACGACGGGCCAGGGCTACGAGCAGTACTTC. Residues: CASTTGQGYEQYF.

As regards this clone: Distinct nucleotide sequences in the sample also encode this CDR3. J is TRBJ1-2 and V is TRBV7-2; D might be TRBD1 (5 bases). The CDR3 is 14 amino acids. V was cut by 1 base and J by 4 bases, with 10 bases left in between. Germline V gives CDR1 SGHTA, CDR2 FQGNSA. CDR3 nucleotides: TGTGCCAGCAGCTTAGGGCAGGGTGGCTATGGCTACACCTTC. Encoded protein: CASSLGQGGYGYTF.

This chain uses TRBV30 with TRBJ2-3; D may be TRBD1 (6 bases). Germline V gene sequence: CDR1 GTSNPN, CDR2 SVGIG (reference sequence). Trimming removed 4 bases from V and 4 bases from J, with 9 bases in between. This CDR3 spans 12 amino acids. The CDR3: CAWKGDSDTQYF. As DNA, the CDR3 is TGTGCCTGGAAGGGGGATTCAGATACGCAGTATTTT.

This clone was recorded a few times. The rearrangement joins TRBV29-1 to TRBJ1-1; TRBD1 aligns across 9 bases. In germline, CDR1 is SQVTM, CDR2 ANQGSEA. Trimming took 3 bases from V and 10 from J; bases not matched to a gene: 3. The CDR3 consists of 11 residues. The CDR3 sequence is CSVETGGAAFF. The CDR3 DNA reads as TGCAGCGTTGAGACAGGGGGGGCAGCTTTCTTT.